A selection of T cell receptor beta chains follows, all from one sample in a study of cytomegalovirus exposure and HLA in healthy donors. Measured with immunoSEQ multiplex PCR; TCRdb has only the in-frame clones, and not every one. The sample holds some 190,000 clones, around 82% seen once. Input material: PBMCs. The receptors originated from a man between 18 and 29 years old in good health and CMV-seronegative. Each CDR3 is given with its conserved first and last residue. Fields, in order: V gene, clone size, D gene, J gene, CDR3 DNA, CDR3 protein. D genes are given only for firm matches. Clone size is given for some rows only: seen once, a few or many times, or a class if the clone is expanded.

V: TRBV5-8
size: NA
D: TRBD1
J: TRBJ1-1
DNA: TGTGCCAGCAGCTTGGAGGGACAGGGCACTGAAGCTTTCTTT
CDR3: CASSLEGQGTEAFF

V: TRBV7-9
size: NA
D: NA
J: TRBJ2-7
DNA: TGTGCCAGCAACCCAGTGGCGGAAATCTACGAGCAGTACTTC
CDR3: CASNPVAEIYEQYF

V: TRBV7-2
size: few
D: NA
J: TRBJ1-1
DNA: TGTGCCAGCAGCTTAGCGATGACGGGGAGGGAAACTTTCTTT
CDR3: CASSLAMTGRETFF

V: TRBV2
size: NA
D: TRBD2
J: TRBJ2-1
DNA: TGTGCCAGCATACGACTAGCGGGGAGTAATGAGCAGTTCTTC
CDR3: CASIRLAGSNEQFF

V: TRBV15
size: few
D: TRBD1
J: TRBJ1-5
DNA: TGTGCCACCAGCAGATTTGGACAGGTTAGCAATCAGCCCCAGCATTTT
CDR3: CATSRFGQVSNQPQHF

V: TRBV28
size: NA
D: TRBD1
J: TRBJ1-2
DNA: TGTGCCAGCAGTAAGGACAGGGGAGTCTATGGCTACACCTTC
CDR3: CASSKDRGVYGYTF

V: TRBV29-1
size: NA
D: TRBD2
J: TRBJ2-1
DNA: TGCAGCGTTACCGATAGCGGGAGAGCCAGGGAGGAGCAGTTCTTC
CDR3: CSVTDSGRAREEQFF

V: TRBV2
size: NA
D: TRBD2
J: TRBJ2-7
DNA: TGTGCCAGCAGGTACCGGGACTACCCTGACGAGCAGTACTTC
CDR3: CASRYRDYPDEQYF

V: TRBV7-2
size: NA
D: NA
J: TRBJ2-7
DNA: TGTGCCAGCAGCCCTCCGGCCTACGAGCAGTACTTC
CDR3: CASSPPAYEQYF

V: TRBV5-4
size: NA
D: TRBD1
J: TRBJ2-5
DNA: TGTGCCAGCAGCCGACAGGGGGAGAATTGGACCCAGTACTTC
CDR3: CASSRQGENWTQYF

V: TRBV15
size: NA
D: NA
J: TRBJ2-1
DNA: TGTGCCACCAGCAGAGACATAGAGAACAATGAGCAGTTCTTC
CDR3: CATSRDIENNEQFF

V: TRBV7-2
size: NA
D: TRBD1
J: TRBJ1-1
DNA: TGTGCCAGCAGCGAACCGGGACAGGCAATGAACACTGAAGCTTTCTTT
CDR3: CASSEPGQAMNTEAFF

V: TRBV14
size: NA
D: TRBD1
J: TRBJ1-4
DNA: TGTGCCAGCAGCCCGGGACAGTTAAATGAAAAACTGTTTTTT
CDR3: CASSPGQLNEKLFF

V: TRBV11-2
size: NA
D: TRBD2
J: TRBJ2-1
DNA: TGTGCCAGCAGCTTTAGCGGGATCTACAATGAGCAGTTCTTC
CDR3: CASSFSGIYNEQFF

V: TRBV14
size: NA
D: NA
J: TRBJ1-1
DNA: TGTGCCAGCAGCCTTAACGCGGGGGGTGAAGCTTTCTTT
CDR3: CASSLNAGGEAFF

V: TRBV19
size: NA
D: NA
J: TRBJ2-1
DNA: TGTGCCAGTAACAGCTTATACAATGAGCAGTTCTTC
CDR3: CASNSLYNEQFF

V: TRBV5-6
size: NA
D: TRBD2
J: TRBJ2-7
DNA: TGTGCCAGCAGCTTGGTCCGACTAGCGCGATACGAGCAGTACTTC
CDR3: CASSLVRLARYEQYF

V: TRBV18
size: NA
D: TRBD1
J: TRBJ2-7
DNA: TGTGCCAGCTCACCCCGGGACAGGGTATACGAGCAGTACTTC
CDR3: CASSPRDRVYEQYF

V: TRBV18
size: NA
D: NA
J: TRBJ1-6
DNA: TGTGCCAGCTCACAAAGCTACTCGTATAAGTCACCCCTCCACTTT
CDR3: CASSQSYSYKSPLHF

V: TRBV5-1
size: NA
D: NA
J: TRBJ2-7
DNA: TGCGCCAGCAGCTTGGAGTACGGTTCCTACGAGCAGTACTTC
CDR3: CASSLEYGSYEQYF

V: TRBV7-2
size: NA
D: NA
J: TRBJ2-7
DNA: TGTGCCAGCAGCCCCGCCCAGGGATACTACGAGCAGTACTTC
CDR3: CASSPAQGYYEQYF

V: TRBV25-1
size: NA
D: NA
J: TRBJ2-7
DNA: TGTGCCAGCAGTGAATTCGTAACGGGCCGGGGATCCGAGCAGTACTTC
CDR3: CASSEFVTGRGSEQYF

V: TRBV19
size: NA
D: NA
J: TRBJ2-3
DNA: TGTGCCAGTAAAGCGTTTAGCACAGATACGCAGTATTTT
CDR3: CASKAFSTDTQYF

V: TRBV30
size: NA
D: NA
J: TRBJ2-5
DNA: TGTGCCTGGAGTGTCAGGGGAGAGACCCAGTACTTC
CDR3: CAWSVRGETQYF

V: TRBV18
size: NA
D: TRBD2
J: TRBJ2-7
DNA: TGTGCCAGCTCACCTACTAGCGGGAGGGCCTCCAACTACGAGCAGTACTTC
CDR3: CASSPTSGRASNYEQYF

V: TRBV15
size: NA
D: TRBD1
J: TRBJ1-4
DNA: TGTGCCACCAGCAGAGATCGCGGTTGGGACAGGTCCCGCCTGTTTTTT
CDR3: CATSRDRGWDRSRLFF

V: TRBV27
size: NA
D: TRBD1
J: TRBJ1-1
DNA: TGTGCCACCGGACAGGGCCCGAACACTGAAGCTTTCTTT
CDR3: CATGQGPNTEAFF

V: TRBV28
size: few
D: NA
J: TRBJ1-4
DNA: TGTGCCAGCAGTGAGTGGAGAGGATCAACTAATGAAAAACTGTTTTTT
CDR3: CASSEWRGSTNEKLFF

V: TRBV6-5
size: NA
D: TRBD1
J: TRBJ2-2
DNA: TGTGCCAGCGGCCGACAGGGCTCGACCGGGGAGCTGTTTTTT
CDR3: CASGRQGSTGELFF

V: TRBV7-2
size: NA
D: NA
J: TRBJ2-7
DNA: TGTGCCAGCAGCTTAGGGAGGGGGGGAGCAGAGTACGAGCAGTACTTC
CDR3: CASSLGRGGAEYEQYF

V: TRBV7-2
size: few
D: NA
J: TRBJ1-1
DNA: TGTGCCAGCAGCTTAGGCCCCTGGGGCGTGACGAACACTGAAGCTTTCTTT
CDR3: CASSLGPWGVTNTEAFF

V: TRBV18
size: NA
D: TRBD1
J: TRBJ1-2
DNA: TGTGCCAGCTCACCACCGACGGGACAGGCAAGCTTTTATGGCTACACCTTC
CDR3: CASSPPTGQASFYGYTF

V: TRBV27
size: NA
D: TRBD1
J: TRBJ1-1
DNA: TGTGCCAGCAGTTTATGGAGGGGGCTGAAGAACACCGAAGCTTTCTTT
CDR3: CASSLWRGLKNTEAFF

V: TRBV28
size: NA
D: NA
J: TRBJ2-1
DNA: TGTGCCAGCAGTCCCGCTCGGGGTTTCCCTACGAACAATGAGCAGTTCTTC
CDR3: CASSPARGFPTNNEQFF

V: TRBV6-5
size: few
D: TRBD1
J: TRBJ1-2
DNA: TGTGCCAGCAGTAACTGGGACAGGGCTCGCTACACCTTC
CDR3: CASSNWDRARYTF

V: TRBV4-2
size: NA
D: NA
J: TRBJ2-3
DNA: TGTGCCAGCAGCCTCACGTGGCTAGCGCGCACAGATACGCAGTATTTT
CDR3: CASSLTWLARTDTQYF

V: TRBV6-1
size: NA
D: NA
J: TRBJ2-7
DNA: TGTGCCAGCACCGGGGCGGGGGACAAATACGAGCAGTACTTC
CDR3: CASTGAGDKYEQYF

V: TRBV4-3
size: NA
D: NA
J: TRBJ2-7
DNA: TGCGCCAGCAGCCAAGTTCCAGGGTACGAGCAGTACTTC
CDR3: CASSQVPGYEQYF

V: TRBV19
size: NA
D: TRBD2
J: TRBJ2-1
DNA: TGTGCCAGTGCCAGCGGGGCGAGGGGTGAGCAGTTCTTC
CDR3: CASASGARGEQFF

V: TRBV5-4
size: NA
D: TRBD2
J: TRBJ2-1
DNA: TGTGCCAGCAGCTTTGGGACTAGCGGGCGGGAGCAGTTCTTC
CDR3: CASSFGTSGREQFF

V: TRBV7-9
size: NA
D: NA
J: TRBJ1-2
DNA: TGTGCCAGCAGCCCCCGGGGGGGCGTAGCATCGGTTGGTGGCTACACCTTC
CDR3: CASSPRGGVASVGGYTF

V: TRBV11-2
size: NA
D: NA
J: TRBJ2-3
DNA: TGTGCCAGCAGCCCTATAGAACGGGGCACAGATACGCAGTATTTT
CDR3: CASSPIERGTDTQYF

V: TRBV7-3
size: NA
D: NA
J: TRBJ2-1
DNA: TGTGCCAGCAGCCCCCGGAGTGATTTCTACAATGAGCAGTTCTTC
CDR3: CASSPRSDFYNEQFF

V: TRBV28
size: few
D: NA
J: TRBJ1-1
DNA: TGTGCCAGCAGTTTACCATCGAGGGTCTCTGAAGCTTTCTTT
CDR3: CASSLPSRVSEAFF

V: TRBV13
size: NA
D: NA
J: TRBJ2-4
DNA: TGTGCCAGCAGTTCGGGTCGACTAGCCAAAAACATTCAGTACTTC
CDR3: CASSSGRLAKNIQYF

V: TRBV18
size: NA
D: NA
J: TRBJ1-5
DNA: TGTGCCAGCTCACCGGCACTAGGGATAGGTCAGCCCCAGCATTTT
CDR3: CASSPALGIGQPQHF

V: TRBV11-2
size: NA
D: NA
J: TRBJ2-5
DNA: TGTGCCAGCAGCTTAGACGTAGCGGTTGCCGGTGGGACCCAGTACTTC
CDR3: CASSLDVAVAGGTQYF

V: TRBV7-9
size: once
D: TRBD2
J: TRBJ2-5
DNA: TGTGCCAGCAGGCCCGGGGGGGACCAAGAGACCCAGTACTTC
CDR3: CASRPGGDQETQYF

V: TRBV5-4
size: few
D: TRBD2
J: TRBJ2-2
DNA: TGTGCCAGCAGCTCGATTGGGACTAGCGGGGGACGCTCGTACACCGGGGAGCTGTTTTTT
CDR3: CASSSIGTSGGRSYTGELFF

V: TRBV7-2
size: NA
D: TRBD2
J: TRBJ2-1
DNA: TGTGCCAGCAGCTTTGCCGGACTAGTTGCGTTCTTC
CDR3: CASSFAGLVAFF

V: TRBV4-2
size: NA
D: NA
J: TRBJ1-2
DNA: TGTGCCAGCAGCCAACAGGGGAACTATGGCTACACCTTC
CDR3: CASSQQGNYGYTF

V: TRBV5-1
size: once
D: NA
J: TRBJ2-2
DNA: TGCGCCAGCAGCCCGGGCGGGCGAGGATCGGGCGGGGAGCTGTTTTTT
CDR3: CASSPGGRGSGGELFF

V: TRBV6-5
size: few
D: NA
J: TRBJ1-1
DNA: TGTGCCAGCAGTTACGGGCGGGGAAAAGCTTTCTTT
CDR3: CASSYGRGKAFF

V: TRBV4-3
size: NA
D: TRBD2
J: TRBJ2-5
DNA: TGCGCCAGCAGCCAAATTAGTAGCGGGCAAGAGACCCAGTACTTC
CDR3: CASSQISSGQETQYF

V: TRBV28
size: NA
D: TRBD1
J: TRBJ1-5
DNA: TGTGCCACCGCCGGGACAGGGGTTCGGGGCTTT
CDR3: CATAGTGVRGF